This T cell receptor (beta chain) was identified during a study of PD-1 blockade in classical Hodgkin lymphoma. In the study overall: A 3 mg/kg intravenous dose of nivolumab was received by patients every 2 weeks. Study results and caveats: Significantly greater TCR diversity emerged by C4D1 in CD4+ cells but not CD8+ cells. Before treatment, TCR diversity in newly diagnosed patients was reportedly lower than in healthy donors.

Clones were read by immunoSEQ multiplex PCR, and TCRdb kept only the in-frame ones, dropping some. The table shows about 84,000 clones, with approximately 88% occurring only once. The CDR3 totals 14 residues. The ends were cut back, 1 base at V and 1 base at J, with 8 bases in the middle. Per germline, CDR1 SGHKS and CDR2 YYEKEE (reference sequence). No patient escaped relapse after autologous stem cell transplantation, and brentuximab vedotin exposure varied. On this clone itself: Antigen specificity is unknown.

The sequences come from peripheral blood mononuclear cells (PBMCs), collected at baseline. The V and J genes are TRBV5-5 and TRBJ2-5; D perhaps matches TRBD2 (6 bases). The receptor comes from a human donor with classical Hodgkin lymphoma. The CDR3 region is CASSLPGVQETQYF. In DNA, the CDR3 is TGTGCCAGCAGCTTGCCGGGGGTCCAAGAGACCCAGTACTTC.